Each of the 11 T cell receptor beta chains below was sequenced from the same sample in a study of T cells in Graves' hyperthyroidism and ophthalmopathy. Researchers amplified the TCR beta CDR3 regions from RNA transcripts. During a first-round RT-PCR of the TCR CDR3, the HTBI primer set was used. Via MiXCR, TCRdb re-called the multiplex PCR reads, giving one row per CDR3 protein. The table lists about 520,000 distinct CDR3 sequences, around a quarter of them singletons. Sequencing was done on a sample of blood. The receptors stem from a woman in her 30s with Graves' ophthalmopathy.

This clonotype appeared many times. A read error may be the cause here, since a much bigger clone is one base away. The genes are TRBV7-9 and TRBJ1-2; D ambiguous. The germline V gene encodes CDR1 SEHNR and CDR2 FQNEAQ (reference sequence). The CDR3 extends over 13 amino acids. V lost 2 bases and J 4 bases, leaving 8 bases between the germline ends. The CDR3 here is CASSLQETYGYTF. The CDR3 region has the DNA TGTGCCAGCAGCTTACAGGAAACCTATGGCTACACCTTC.

This clonotype was seen repeatedly, ten times or more. The chain uses TRBV12-3 or TRBV12-4 and TRBJ1-1, with 10 nucleotides matching TRBD1. This CDR3 is built from 15 residues. J was trimmed by 5 bases and V by 0 bases; bases with no gene match: 3. CDR3 coding DNA: TGTGCCAGCAGTTTAGCGGACAGGGGGAGTACTGAAGCTTTCTTT. This translates into CASSLADRGSTEAFF.

J is TRBJ2-7 and V is TRBV18, with TRBD1 matching 9 bases. V lost 5 bases, J lost 3 bases, and 5 bases stayed unmatched. The CDR3 is made up of 14 amino acids. CDR1 and CDR2 (germline): KGHSH, LQKENI. The CDR3 DNA reads as TGTGCCAGCTCAAGAGACAGGGGGAACTACGAGCAGTACTTC. Amino acid sequence: CASSRDRGNYEQYF.

This clonotype has ten or more counts. CDR3 sequence reads: CASSQGYQPQHF. In DNA form, the CDR3 reads TGTGCCAGCAGCCAGGGGTATCAGCCCCAGCATTTT. The chain couples TRBV3-1 to TRBJ1-5; no clear D gene. Trimming stripped 3 bases from V and 5 bases from J, with 5 bases between. The CDR3 covers 12 residues. Germline lookup yields CDR1 LGHDT and CDR2 YNNKEL (reference sequence).

This clonotype was observed at least ten times. This chain joins TRBV7-2 and TRBJ2-7; D uncertain. Germline CDR1 reads SGHTA; CDR2 reads FQGNSA. This CDR3 has 15 amino acids. Trimming stripped 0 bases from V and 0 bases from J, with 9 bases between. The CDR3, as DNA: TGTGCCAGCAGCTTAGCGCACGGCGGCTCCTACGAGCAGTACTTC. It yields the protein CASSLAHGGSYEQYF.

This clonotype was counted at least ten times. The chain uses TRBV11-1 and TRBJ1-1; D perhaps matches TRBD1 (6 bases). Germline assignment: CDR1 SGHAT and CDR2 FQDESV (reference sequence). V lost 5 bases and J lost 4, with 20 bases in between. The CDR3 sequence is 16 residues long. The CDR3 coding sequence is TGTGCCAGCAGCCCAAGGGCGATTGGGGGGGCCACTGAAGCTTTCTTT. It codes for CASSPRAIGGATEAFF.

This clonotype has a count of ten or more. The CDR3, as DNA: TGCAGCGTTGAAGATTCCGACACCGGGGAGCTGTTTTTT. This encodes CSVEDSDTGELFF. This rearrangement joins TRBV29-1 to TRBJ2-2; no clear D. There are 13 residues in the CDR3. V was cut by 0 bases and J by 3 bases, with 5 bases left in between. Germline V gene sequence: CDR1 SQVTM, CDR2 ANQGSEA.

This clonotype was counted many times. The gene calls are TRBV28 and TRBJ2-2, with D possibly TRBD2 on 6 matching bases. V lost 6 bases and J 7 bases, leaving 15 bases between the germline ends. Germline lookup yields CDR1 MDHEN and CDR2 SYDVKM. This CDR3 comprises 14 residues. The CDR3 is CASRPAGWYGELFF. The CDR3 nucleotides read TGTGCCAGCAGGCCCGCGGGATGGTACGGGGAGCTGTTTTTT.

The chain carries TRBV2 and TRBJ1-5; D call uncertain. Germline V lookup: CDR1 SNHLY, CDR2 FYNNEI. Trimming cost V 1 base and J 3 bases, with 7 bases left between them. CDR3 length equals 14 residues. The CDR3 nucleotides read TGTGCCAGCAGTGAAGGGCCCGACAATCAGCCCCAGCATTTT. Translated: CASSEGPDNQPQHF.

On this clonotype itself: This may come from a read error, since a much larger clone is one base off. The chain carries TRBV29-1 and TRBJ1-1; weak D call: TRBD1 (6 bases). Per germline, CDR1 SQVTM and CDR2 ANQGSEA. The CDR3 covers 14 residues. The CDR3 bases are TGCAGCGTTTTAGGGGGGCAGGGCCAAGTTGAATCTTTCTTT. Encoded protein: CSVLGGQGQVESFF.

As concerns this clonotype: At one end, the junction sequence differs from germline, possibly due to a read error. The gene calls are TRBV6-2 or TRBV6-3 and TRBJ2-7; D perhaps matches TRBD2 (5 bases). CDR3 length: 12 amino acids. Germline CDR1 is MNHEY and CDR2 is SVGEGT. CDR3 sequence: CASSAPSYEQCF. CDR3 sequence (DNA): TGTGCCAGCAGTGCGCCTAGCTACGAGCAGTGCTTC.